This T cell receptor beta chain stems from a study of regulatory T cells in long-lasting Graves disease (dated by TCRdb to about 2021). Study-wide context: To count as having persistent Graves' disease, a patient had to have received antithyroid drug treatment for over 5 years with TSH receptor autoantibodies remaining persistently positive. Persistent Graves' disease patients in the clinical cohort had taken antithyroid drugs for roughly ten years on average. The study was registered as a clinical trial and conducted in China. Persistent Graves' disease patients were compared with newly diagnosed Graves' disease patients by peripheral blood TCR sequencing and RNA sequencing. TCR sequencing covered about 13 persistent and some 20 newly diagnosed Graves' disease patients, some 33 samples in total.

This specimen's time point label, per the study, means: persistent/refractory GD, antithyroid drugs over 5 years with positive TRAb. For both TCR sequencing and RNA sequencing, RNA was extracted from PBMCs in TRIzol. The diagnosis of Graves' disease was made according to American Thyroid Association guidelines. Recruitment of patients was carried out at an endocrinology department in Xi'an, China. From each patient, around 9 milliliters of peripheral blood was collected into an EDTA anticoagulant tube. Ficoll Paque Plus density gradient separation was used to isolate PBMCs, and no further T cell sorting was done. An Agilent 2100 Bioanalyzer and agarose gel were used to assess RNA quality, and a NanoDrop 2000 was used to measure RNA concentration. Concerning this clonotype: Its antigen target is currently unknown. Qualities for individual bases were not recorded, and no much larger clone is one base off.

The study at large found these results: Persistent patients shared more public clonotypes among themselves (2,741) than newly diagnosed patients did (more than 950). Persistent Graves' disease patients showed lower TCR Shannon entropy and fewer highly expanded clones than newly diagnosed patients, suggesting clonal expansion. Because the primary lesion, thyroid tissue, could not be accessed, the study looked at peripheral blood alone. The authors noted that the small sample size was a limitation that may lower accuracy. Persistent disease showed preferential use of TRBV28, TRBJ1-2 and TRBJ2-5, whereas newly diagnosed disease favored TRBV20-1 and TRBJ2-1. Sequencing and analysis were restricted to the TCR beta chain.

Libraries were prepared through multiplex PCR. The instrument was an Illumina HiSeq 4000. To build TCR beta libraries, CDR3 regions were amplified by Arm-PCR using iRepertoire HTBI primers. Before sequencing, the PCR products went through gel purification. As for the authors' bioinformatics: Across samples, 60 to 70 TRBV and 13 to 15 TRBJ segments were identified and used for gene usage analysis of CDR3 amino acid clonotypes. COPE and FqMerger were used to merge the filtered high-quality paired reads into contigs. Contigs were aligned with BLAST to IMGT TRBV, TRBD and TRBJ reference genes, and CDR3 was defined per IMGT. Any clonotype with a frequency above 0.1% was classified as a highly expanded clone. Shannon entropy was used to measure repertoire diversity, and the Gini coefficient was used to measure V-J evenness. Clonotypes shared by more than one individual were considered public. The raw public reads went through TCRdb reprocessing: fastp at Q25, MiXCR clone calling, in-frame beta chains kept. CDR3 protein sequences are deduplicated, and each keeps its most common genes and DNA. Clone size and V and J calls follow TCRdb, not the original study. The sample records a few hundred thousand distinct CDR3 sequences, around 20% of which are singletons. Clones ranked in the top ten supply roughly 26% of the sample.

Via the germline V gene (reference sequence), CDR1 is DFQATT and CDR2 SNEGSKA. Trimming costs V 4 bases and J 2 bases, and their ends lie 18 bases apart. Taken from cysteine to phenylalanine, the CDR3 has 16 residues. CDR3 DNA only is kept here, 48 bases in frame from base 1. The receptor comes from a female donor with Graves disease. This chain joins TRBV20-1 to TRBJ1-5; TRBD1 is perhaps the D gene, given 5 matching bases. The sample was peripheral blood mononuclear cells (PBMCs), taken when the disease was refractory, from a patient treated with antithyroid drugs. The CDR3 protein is CSATRDPHGGNQPQHF. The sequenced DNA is TGCAGTGCTACCCGGGACCCACACGGAGGCAATCAGCCCCAGCATTTT.